This T cell receptor beta chain was profiled in a study of OX40 agonist ivuxolimab in advanced cancers. As for the study in general: An agonistic human IgG2 monoclonal antibody against OX40 (CD134) was given.

Cycle 7 day 1, cycle 4 day 1, and baseline were the timepoints at which blood was sampled. The V end lost 10 bases, the J end lost 1 base, and 17 bases lay between the germline ends. CDR1 and CDR2 from the germline V gene are MDHEN and SYDVKM. The CDR3 covers 15 residues. The data were produced by immunoSEQ multiplex PCR, yet TCRdb's version contains in-frame clones alone and is incomplete. Among about 54,000 clones, roughly four fifths were seen once, and the ten largest hold about 1.2%. This clonotype was sampled from an adult with an advanced solid tumor such as melanoma, head and neck, liver or kidney cancer. The specimen was CD4+ or CD8+ T cells sorted from blood, collected in a trial of the OX40 agonist ivuxolimab. The chain uses TRBV28 and TRBJ2-1, with D perhaps TRBD2 (7 bases). Here the CDR3 DNA reads TGTGCCACCTATCCAGGGGAGGGGTCCTACAATGAGCAGTTCTTC. Its translation: CATYPGEGSYNEQFF.